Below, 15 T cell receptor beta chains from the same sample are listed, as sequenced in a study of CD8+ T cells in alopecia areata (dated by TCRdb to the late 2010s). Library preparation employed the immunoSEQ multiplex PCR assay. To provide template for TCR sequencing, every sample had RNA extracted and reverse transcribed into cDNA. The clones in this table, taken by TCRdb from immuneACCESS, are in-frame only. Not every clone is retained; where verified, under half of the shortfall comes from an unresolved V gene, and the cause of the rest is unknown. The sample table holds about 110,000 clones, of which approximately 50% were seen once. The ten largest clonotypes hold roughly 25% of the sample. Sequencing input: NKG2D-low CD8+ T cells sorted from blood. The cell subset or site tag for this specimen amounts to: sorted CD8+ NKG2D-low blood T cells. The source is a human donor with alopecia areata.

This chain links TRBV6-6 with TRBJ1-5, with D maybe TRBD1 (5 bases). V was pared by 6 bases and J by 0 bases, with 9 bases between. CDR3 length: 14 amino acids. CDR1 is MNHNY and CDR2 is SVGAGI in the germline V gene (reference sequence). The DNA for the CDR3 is TGTGCCAGCAGGGCAGACAGTAGCAATCAGCCCCAGCATTTT. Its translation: CASRADSSNQPQHF.

CDR3 protein: CATSHRAGVIHEQFF. CDR3 DNA: TGTGCCACCAGCCACAGGGCGGGAGTCATTCATGAGCAGTTCTTC. J is TRBJ2-1 and V is TRBV15; possibly TRBD2 for D (7 bases). Trimming shortened V by 5 bases and J by 8 bases, and 19 bases separated the two germline ends. This CDR3 comprises 15 residues. Germline CDR1 reads LNHNV; CDR2 reads YYDKDF (reference sequence).

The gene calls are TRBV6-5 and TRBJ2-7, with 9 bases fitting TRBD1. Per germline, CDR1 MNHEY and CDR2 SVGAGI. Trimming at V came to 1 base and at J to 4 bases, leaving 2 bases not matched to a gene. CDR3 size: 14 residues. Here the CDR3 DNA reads TGTGCCAGCAGTTACTTGGGGACAGGGTACGAGCAGTACTTC. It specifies CASSYLGTGYEQYF.

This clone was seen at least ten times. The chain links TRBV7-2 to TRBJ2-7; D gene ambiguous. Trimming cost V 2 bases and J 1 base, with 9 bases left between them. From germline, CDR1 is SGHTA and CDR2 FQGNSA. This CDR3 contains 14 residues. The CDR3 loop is CASSLKGFSYEQYF. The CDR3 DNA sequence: TGTGCCAGCAGCTTAAAAGGGTTTTCCTACGAGCAGTACTTC.

CDR3 amino acids: CASSWGTRSRSNEQFF. DNA of the CDR3: TGCGCCAGCAGCTGGGGAACTAGATCGAGAAGCAATGAGCAGTTCTTC. This chain links TRBV5-1 with TRBJ2-1; perhaps TRBD2 as D (5 bases). With 3 bases removed from V and 6 bases from J, the gap between germline ends came to 19 bases. This CDR3 has 16 residues. Germline CDR1 reads SGHRS; CDR2 reads YFSETQ.

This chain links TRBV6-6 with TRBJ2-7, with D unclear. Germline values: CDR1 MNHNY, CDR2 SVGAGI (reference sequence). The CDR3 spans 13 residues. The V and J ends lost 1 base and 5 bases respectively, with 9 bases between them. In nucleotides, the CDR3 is TGTGCCAGCAGTTACTTGGCAGGTGACGAGCAGTACTTC. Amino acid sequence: CASSYLAGDEQYF.

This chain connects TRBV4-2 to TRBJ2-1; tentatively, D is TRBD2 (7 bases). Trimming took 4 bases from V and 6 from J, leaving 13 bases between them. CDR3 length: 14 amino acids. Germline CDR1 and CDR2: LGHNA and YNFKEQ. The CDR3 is CASSLGAGANEQFF. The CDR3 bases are TGTGCCAGCAGCCTCGGTGCGGGGGCCAATGAGCAGTTCTTC.

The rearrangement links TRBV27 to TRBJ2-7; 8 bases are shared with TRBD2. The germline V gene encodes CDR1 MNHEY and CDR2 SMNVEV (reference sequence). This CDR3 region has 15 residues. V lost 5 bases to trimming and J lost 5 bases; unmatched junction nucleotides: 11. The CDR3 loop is CASSPSTGTRNEQYF. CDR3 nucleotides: TGTGCCAGCAGTCCATCAACCGGGACTAGAAACGAGCAGTACTTC.

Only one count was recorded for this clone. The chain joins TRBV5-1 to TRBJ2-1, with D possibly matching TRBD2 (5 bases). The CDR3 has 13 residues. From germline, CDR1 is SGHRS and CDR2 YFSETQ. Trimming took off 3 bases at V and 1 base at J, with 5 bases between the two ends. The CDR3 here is CASSWESYNEQFF. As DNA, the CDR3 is TGCGCCAGCAGCTGGGAGTCCTACAATGAGCAGTTCTTC.

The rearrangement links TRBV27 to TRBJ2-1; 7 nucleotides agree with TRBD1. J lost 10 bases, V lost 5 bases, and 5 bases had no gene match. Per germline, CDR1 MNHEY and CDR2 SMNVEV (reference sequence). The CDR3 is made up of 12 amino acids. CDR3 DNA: TGTGCCAGCAGTCTACAGGGGCGGGAGCAGTTCTTC. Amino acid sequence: CASSLQGREQFF.

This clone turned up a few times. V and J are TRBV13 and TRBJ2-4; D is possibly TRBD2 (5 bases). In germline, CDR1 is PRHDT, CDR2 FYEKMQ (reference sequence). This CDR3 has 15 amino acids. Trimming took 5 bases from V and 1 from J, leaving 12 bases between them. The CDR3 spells CASSPEWEAKNIQYF. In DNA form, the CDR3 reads TGTGCCAGCAGCCCCGAGTGGGAGGCCAAAAACATTCAGTACTTC.

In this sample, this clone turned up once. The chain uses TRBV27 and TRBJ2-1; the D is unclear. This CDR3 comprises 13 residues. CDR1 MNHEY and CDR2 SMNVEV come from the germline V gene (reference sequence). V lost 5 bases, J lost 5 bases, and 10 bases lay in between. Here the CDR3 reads CASSLVLHNEQFF. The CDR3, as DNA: TGTGCCAGCAGTCTCGTGCTCCACAATGAGCAGTTCTTC.

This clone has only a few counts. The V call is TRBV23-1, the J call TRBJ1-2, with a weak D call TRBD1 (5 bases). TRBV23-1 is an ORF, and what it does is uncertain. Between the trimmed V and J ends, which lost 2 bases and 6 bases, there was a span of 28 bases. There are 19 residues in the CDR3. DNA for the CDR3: TGCGCCAGCAGTCAACCAATTTTCGATTCGGGGGGGAACGTGAATGGCTACACCTTC. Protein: CASSQPIFDSGGNVNGYTF.

The CDR3 DNA reads TGCGCCAGCAGCTCTACGACAGGGCTGACCACTGAAGCTTTCTTT. Its protein product is CASSSTTGLTTEAFF. V and J are TRBV5-1 and TRBJ1-1; the match to TRBD1 covers 7 bases. V trimming: 3 bases; J trimming: 4 bases; junction bases outside the gene matches: 9. Germline CDR1 reads SGHRS; CDR2 reads YFSETQ. The CDR3 spans 15 residues.

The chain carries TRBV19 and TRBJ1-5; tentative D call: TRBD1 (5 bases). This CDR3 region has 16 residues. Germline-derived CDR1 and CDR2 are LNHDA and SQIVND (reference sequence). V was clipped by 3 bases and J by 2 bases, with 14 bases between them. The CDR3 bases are TGTGCCAGTAGTATTTGGGCAGGGCCAGGCAATCAGCCCCAGCATTTT. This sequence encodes CASSIWAGPGNQPQHF.